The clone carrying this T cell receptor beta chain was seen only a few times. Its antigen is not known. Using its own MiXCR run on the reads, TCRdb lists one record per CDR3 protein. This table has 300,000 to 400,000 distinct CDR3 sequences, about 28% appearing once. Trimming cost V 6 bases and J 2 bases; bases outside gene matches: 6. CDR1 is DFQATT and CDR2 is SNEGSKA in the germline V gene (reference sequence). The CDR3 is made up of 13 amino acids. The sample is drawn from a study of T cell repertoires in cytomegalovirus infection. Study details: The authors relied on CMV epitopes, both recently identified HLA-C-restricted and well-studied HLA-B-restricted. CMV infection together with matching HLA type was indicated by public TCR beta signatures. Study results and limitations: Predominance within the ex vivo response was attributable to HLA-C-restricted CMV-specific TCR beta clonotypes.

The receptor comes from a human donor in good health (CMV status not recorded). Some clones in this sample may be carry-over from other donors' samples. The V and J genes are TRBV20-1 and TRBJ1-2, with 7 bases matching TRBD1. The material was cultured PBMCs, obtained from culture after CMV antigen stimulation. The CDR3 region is CSATTGSNYGYTF. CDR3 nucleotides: TGCAGTGCCACGACAGGGTCAAACTATGGCTACACCTTC.